This TCR beta chain was documented in a study of T-cell memory formation after mild COVID-19 (dated by TCRdb to the early 2020s). Broadly, across the study: TCR sequence clusters from the two donors were found to be largely donor specific. T-cell clones expanding and contracting after mild COVID-19 in a couple of donors were tracked by longitudinal TCRalpha and TCRbeta repertoire sequencing. Two young, previously healthy adult volunteers made up the cohort, one male and one female. Results and caveats for the whole study, not just this receptor: Only a couple of mild cases were covered by the study, and larger cohorts that include severe cases with pre-infection samples were considered necessary. The second-wave clones that peaked on day 37 were not confirmed to be SARS-CoV-2 specific. Some responding clones were found in pre-infection memory, which suggests that pre-existing cross-reactive memory T cells took part in the SARS-CoV-2 response. Balanced CD4/CD8 phenotypes were observed for clones contracting from day 15 to 85, whereas a bias towards CD4+ was observed for a second wave of clones expanding from day 15 to 37. Contracting CD4+ clones turned up mainly in the CM and EM memory subsets, whereas EMRA was where CD8+ clones were enriched.

A word on this clonotype: No cognate antigen has been identified for it. It has no much larger one-base neighbor in the sample; base qualities were not kept.

Instrument on record: Illumina NovaSeq 6000. TCRalpha and TCRbeta cDNA libraries were built by 5'RACE with constant-segment primers, adding sample barcodes and unique molecular identifiers. Trizol reagent was used to extract RNA from every sample. Libraries were amplified in two PCR steps, with a second sample barcode and Illumina TruSeq adapters added in the second step. Sequencing of libraries was performed on an Illumina NovaSeq with 2 x 150 bp paired-end reads. Concerning the study's data processing: Demultiplexing of reads and collapsing into UMI-guided consensus sequences were performed with migec v1.2.7. Using mixcr v2.1.11, UMI consensuses were aligned to TRA and TRB V and J templates and then assembled into clonotypes. A clonotype was counted as expanded or contracted only when both edgeR and NoisET called the clonotype significant, with the noise models trained on biological replicates. edgeR calls used a false discovery rate-adjusted p below 0.01 and a log2 fold-change threshold of 1. As an exploratory analysis of dynamics, max-normalized trajectories of the 1000 most abundant clonotypes were examined by PCA with hierarchical clustering. Each responding clone was given a CD4 or CD8 phenotype based on the CD4+ and CD8+ repertoires, which had been sequenced separately. Starting from the raw public reads, TCRdb applied fastp trimming at Q25, assembled clones with MiXCR and retained in-frame beta chains. CDR3 protein duplicates are merged, each entry listing the most common genes and DNA. None of the V and J calls come from the authors' own analysis; TCRdb made them. The sample table shows about 190,000 distinct CDR3 sequences, and roughly 18% are seen once. 2.4% of the sample goes to the ten largest clones.

PBMCs were isolated by Ficoll-Paque density gradient centrifugation. The germline ends are 10 bases apart after V is trimmed by 0 bases and J by 1 base. The germline V gene provides CDR1 SGDLS and CDR2 YYNGEE. The CDR3, from cysteine to phenylalanine, totals 15 residues. Solely the CDR3 DNA is kept, with 45 bases framed from the first base. Sequencing was performed on PBMCs or a T cell subset sorted from them (not recorded which). This chain is built from TRBV9 and TRBJ2-5; a tentative D call is TRBD2 (5 bases match). This sequence originates from an adult woman who had mild COVID-19 (a few samples of this study predate the infection). The sample titles of this study are shuffled in the database, so cell type and time point are left out; the donor was told from shared clones. This receptor has the CDR3 CASSVAPSGQETQYF. The bases are TGTGCCAGCAGCGTAGCTCCCAGCGGCCAAGAGACCCAGTACTTC. The variable domain in full, with residues beyond the CDR3 obtained from the reference TRBV9 and TRBJ2-5 genes, is DSGVTQTPKHLITATGQRVTLRCSPRSGDLSVYWYQQSLDQGLQFLIQYYNGEERAKGNILERFSAQQFPDLHSELNLSSLELGDSALYFCASSVAPSGQETQYFGPGTRLLVL.